This is a list of T cell receptor beta chains from one sample in a study of control samples from healthy donors and cancer patients. TCRdb's copy holds only in-frame clones and misses some; the assay was immunoSEQ multiplex PCR. Altogether around 100,000 clones are present, 70% to 90% being singletons, with the ten largest covering roughly 15%. Sequencing used blood. The receptors derive from a man in his thirties or forties in good health. Both conserved end residues are part of each CDR3. The D gene is left open where the match is weak. Expanded clones are given a class, and other clones once, few, many or no size at all.

V: TRBV28
D: .
J: TRBJ2-2
size: .
CDR3: CASSLRSGAGELFF
DNA: TGTGCCAGCAGTTTGAGGTCGGGGGCCGGGGAGCTGTTTTTT

V: TRBV5-1
D: TRBD1
J: TRBJ2-7
size: .
CDR3: CASSPYRQGVNYEQYF
DNA: TGCGCCAGCAGCCCATATCGACAGGGAGTGAATTACGAGCAGTACTTC

V: TRBV5-4
D: TRBD1
J: TRBJ2-2
size: .
CDR3: CASSWDRGKTGELFF
DNA: TGTGCCAGCAGCTGGGACAGGGGTAAGACCGGGGAGCTGTTTTTT

V: TRBV5-1
D: .
J: TRBJ2-7
size: .
CDR3: CASSLGQAVWDEQYF
DNA: TGCGCCAGCAGCTTGGGGCAGGCCGTTTGGGACGAGCAGTACTTC

V: TRBV5-5
D: .
J: TRBJ2-5
size: once
CDR3: CASSAPRRVVGTQYF
DNA: TGTGCCAGCAGCGCACCCCGAAGGGTTGTTGGGACCCAGTACTTC

V: TRBV6-6
D: TRBD1
J: TRBJ2-1
size: .
CDR3: CASSPGTGWGPYNEQFF
DNA: TGTGCCAGCAGTCCCGGGACAGGTTGGGGGCCTTACAATGAGCAGTTCTTC

V: TRBV9
D: TRBD2
J: TRBJ2-1
size: .
CDR3: CASSGWTSGRNEQFF
DNA: TGTGCCAGCAGCGGCTGGACTAGCGGGAGAAATGAGCAGTTCTTC

V: TRBV29-1
D: TRBD2
J: TRBJ2-2
size: .
CDR3: CSVDAGTTNTGELFF
DNA: TGCAGCGTTGACGCCGGGACTACCAACACCGGGGAGCTGTTTTTT

V: TRBV7-2
D: .
J: TRBJ1-3
size: .
CDR3: CASSLDRQLSGNTIYF
DNA: TGTGCCAGCAGCTTAGATCGCCAGCTCTCTGGAAACACCATATATTTT

V: TRBV7-2
D: .
J: TRBJ1-1
size: .
CDR3: CASSLGVLGAFF
DNA: TGTGCCAGCAGCTTAGGGGTCCTAGGAGCTTTCTTT

V: TRBV6-1
D: .
J: TRBJ1-2
size: .
CDR3: CASSEGQVGGYTF
DNA: TGTGCCAGCAGTGAAGGACAGGTCGGCGGCTACACCTTC

V: TRBV18
D: TRBD1
J: TRBJ1-6
size: .
CDR3: CASSPRTGGIDSPLHF
DNA: TGTGCCAGCTCACCGAGGACAGGGGGCATTGATTCACCCCTCCACTTT

V: TRBV28
D: .
J: TRBJ2-1
size: .
CDR3: CASSYVGGNEQFF
DNA: TGTGCCAGCAGTTATGTAGGCGGAAATGAGCAGTTCTTC

V: TRBV5-5
D: TRBD1
J: TRBJ1-1
size: .
CDR3: CASSLWGQGSTEAFF
DNA: TGTGCCAGCAGCTTGTGGGGACAGGGATCCACTGAAGCTTTCTTT

V: TRBV7-7
D: TRBD1
J: TRBJ2-5
size: .
CDR3: CASSPTGDGETQYF
DNA: TGTGCCAGCAGCCCGACAGGGGATGGAGAGACCCAGTACTTC

V: TRBV18
D: .
J: TRBJ2-5
size: .
CDR3: CASSPGQETQYF
DNA: TGTGCCAGCTCACCGGGGCAAGAGACCCAGTACTTC

V: TRBV11-2
D: .
J: TRBJ2-5
size: .
CDR3: CASSRDRETQYF
DNA: TGTGCCAGCAGTCGGGATCGTGAGACCCAGTACTTC

V: TRBV2
D: .
J: TRBJ1-4
size: .
CDR3: CASSERVTNEKLFF
DNA: TGTGCCAGCAGTGAAAGAGTCACTAATGAAAAACTGTTTTTT

V: TRBV21-1
D: .
J: TRBJ1-4
size: .
CDR3: CASSRRSGGNNEKLFF
DNA: TGTGCCAGCAGCAGGCGGAGCGGGGGCAATAATGAAAAACTGTTTTTT

V: TRBV29-1
D: TRBD1
J: TRBJ1-5
size: .
CDR3: CSVEVEGAQPQHF
DNA: TGCAGCGTTGAGGTAGAGGGGGCGCAGCCCCAGCATTTT

V: TRBV18
D: .
J: TRBJ1-1
size: .
CDR3: CASSPPRDLTPTDMNTEAFF
DNA: TGTGCCAGCTCACCACCTCGAGATCTCACGCCGACAGACATGAACACTGAAGCTTTCTTT

V: TRBV5-8
D: .
J: TRBJ1-1
size: .
CDR3: CASSRRGGTMNTEAFF
DNA: TGTGCCAGCAGCAGGAGGGGGGGGACTATGAACACTGAAGCTTTCTTT

V: TRBV27
D: .
J: TRBJ2-3
size: .
CDR3: CASSLGTDTQYF
DNA: TGTGCCAGCAGTCTCGGCACAGATACGCAGTATTTT

V: TRBV5-1
D: TRBD1
J: TRBJ2-4
size: once
CDR3: CASSTQGLDRGDIQYF
DNA: TGCGCCAGCAGCACACAAGGGCTGGACAGGGGTGACATTCAGTACTTC

V: TRBV28
D: .
J: TRBJ1-5
size: .
CDR3: CASTYLGGDRPQHF
DNA: TGTGCCAGCACATATTTGGGGGGGGATCGGCCCCAGCATTTT

V: TRBV11-3
D: .
J: TRBJ2-7
size: .
CDR3: CASSRFSRANEQYF
DNA: TGTGCCAGCAGTAGGTTTAGCAGGGCCAACGAGCAGTACTTC

V: TRBV4-1
D: .
J: TRBJ2-7
size: .
CDR3: CASSQLDSYYEQYF
DNA: TGCGCCAGCAGCCAATTGGACTCATACTACGAGCAGTACTTC

V: TRBV6-2/TRBV6-3
D: .
J: TRBJ2-3
size: .
CDR3: CASSLRGVTDTQYF
DNA: TGTGCCAGCAGTCTGAGGGGGGTTACAGATACGCAGTATTTT

V: TRBV6-5
D: .
J: TRBJ1-3
size: .
CDR3: CASRDMFGNTIYF
DNA: TGTGCCAGCCGGGACATGTTTGGAAACACCATATATTTT

V: TRBV28
D: TRBD2
J: TRBJ2-7
size: .
CDR3: CAGAGTNSYEQYF
DNA: TGTGCCGGAGCGGGGACGAACTCCTACGAGCAGTACTTC

V: TRBV7-2
D: TRBD2
J: TRBJ2-6
size: .
CDR3: CASSSKTSGSAGANVLTF
DNA: TGTGCCAGCAGCTCGAAGACTAGCGGGTCGGCTGGGGCCAACGTCCTGACTTTC

V: TRBV15
D: .
J: TRBJ2-3
size: .
CDR3: CATSERKGDTQYF
DNA: TGTGCCACCAGCGAGCGTAAAGGAGATACGCAGTATTTT

V: TRBV5-6
D: TRBD2
J: TRBJ2-1
size: .
CDR3: CASSFRAGGHNEQFF
DNA: TGTGCCAGCAGTTTCCGGGCGGGAGGGCACAATGAGCAGTTCTTC

V: TRBV4-2
D: TRBD2
J: TRBJ2-3
size: .
CDR3: CASSQATSDTDTQYF
DNA: TGTGCCAGCAGCCAGGCCACTAGCGACACAGATACGCAGTATTTT

V: TRBV28
D: TRBD2
J: TRBJ2-1
size: .
CDR3: CASSSGLADNEQFF
DNA: TGTGCCAGCAGTTCGGGACTAGCGGATAATGAGCAGTTCTTC

V: TRBV10-3
D: .
J: TRBJ2-7
size: .
CDR3: CAISSGSEGYEQYF
DNA: TGTGCCATCAGTTCAGGAAGCGAGGGCTACGAGCAGTACTTC

V: TRBV9
D: .
J: TRBJ2-5
size: .
CDR3: CASSPYSGGPQETQYF
DNA: TGTGCCAGCAGCCCATATAGCGGAGGCCCCCAAGAGACCCAGTACTTC

V: TRBV9
D: TRBD2
J: TRBJ2-2
size: .
CDR3: CASSEGTSGTGELFF
DNA: TGTGCCAGCAGCGAGGGGACTAGCGGGACCGGGGAGCTGTTTTTT

V: TRBV27
D: .
J: TRBJ1-5
size: .
CDR3: CASRVRGASGQPQHF
DNA: TGTGCCAGCAGGGTCCGGGGAGCATCGGGTCAGCCCCAGCATTTT

V: TRBV6-5
D: .
J: TRBJ2-7
size: .
CDR3: CASSPRRDEQYF
DNA: TGTGCCAGCAGTCCCCGGAGGGATGAGCAGTACTTC

V: TRBV5-1
D: TRBD1
J: TRBJ2-7
size: once
CDR3: CASSRGTGGYEQYF
DNA: TGCGCCAGCAGCCGCGGGACAGGGGGCTACGAGCAGTACTTC

V: TRBV10-1
D: .
J: TRBJ2-2
size: .
CDR3: CATLIQGEGGELFF
DNA: TGCGCCACCTTAATACAGGGAGAAGGCGGGGAGCTGTTTTTT

V: TRBV11-2
D: TRBD2
J: TRBJ2-7
size: .
CDR3: CASSLTSGPDEQYF
DNA: TGTGCCAGCAGCTTGACTAGCGGTCCGGACGAGCAGTACTTC

V: TRBV4-2
D: TRBD2
J: TRBJ2-2
size: .
CDR3: CASLAGSFNTGELFF
DNA: TGTGCCAGCTTAGCGGGATCCTTCAACACCGGGGAGCTGTTTTTT

V: TRBV4-2
D: TRBD2
J: TRBJ2-3
size: .
CDR3: CASSRRLAGFPQDTQYF
DNA: TGTGCCAGCAGCCGGAGACTAGCGGGATTTCCCCAAGATACGCAGTATTTT

V: TRBV5-5
D: .
J: TRBJ1-4
size: .
CDR3: CASSYWGAELFF
DNA: TGTGCCAGCAGCTATTGGGGGGCTGAACTGTTTTTT

V: TRBV2
D: .
J: TRBJ2-3
size: .
CDR3: CASSVTGTDTQYF
DNA: TGTGCCAGCAGTGTGACGGGCACAGATACGCAGTATTTT

V: TRBV10-1
D: TRBD2
J: TRBJ2-1
size: .
CDR3: CASSERRAGISSYNEQFF
DNA: TGCGCCAGCAGTGAGAGGAGAGCGGGGATAAGCTCCTACAATGAGCAGTTCTTC

V: TRBV28
D: .
J: TRBJ1-5
size: once
CDR3: CASSFTRSSIMFPQHF
DNA: TGTGCCAGCAGTTTTACACGGAGTTCTATAATGTTTCCCCAGCATTTT

V: TRBV7-9
D: .
J: TRBJ1-2
size: .
CDR3: CASSFGGNYGYTF
DNA: TGTGCCAGCAGCTTTGGGGGAAACTATGGCTACACCTTC

V: TRBV27
D: TRBD1
J: TRBJ1-1
size: .
CDR3: CASSGQGMNTEAFF
DNA: TGTGCCAGCAGTGGACAGGGGATGAACACTGAAGCTTTCTTT

V: TRBV13
D: TRBD1
J: TRBJ2-3
size: .
CDR3: CASSLRTGEVYF
DNA: TGTGCCAGCAGCTTAAGGACAGGGGAAGTGTATTTT

V: TRBV4-3
D: .
J: TRBJ2-1
size: .
CDR3: CASSQGYYNEQFF
DNA: TGCGCCAGCAGCCAAGGCTACTACAATGAGCAGTTCTTC

V: TRBV5-4
D: TRBD2
J: TRBJ2-7
size: .
CDR3: CASSLGGLAKSSYEQYF
DNA: TGTGCCAGCAGCTTGGGAGGACTAGCGAAAAGCTCCTACGAGCAGTACTTC

V: TRBV7-2
D: .
J: TRBJ2-3
size: .
CDR3: CASSFQNPGNTQYF
DNA: TGTGCCAGCAGCTTTCAAAATCCCGGGAATACGCAGTATTTT

V: TRBV3-1/TRBV3-2
D: .
J: TRBJ2-7
size: .
CDR3: CASSQVGTATYEQYF
DNA: TGTGCCAGCAGCCAAGTGGGGACGGCGACCTACGAGCAGTACTTC